This TCR gamma chain was sequenced in a study of γδ T cells in repeated Plasmodium falciparum infection. CDR1 GITISATS and CDR2 ISYDGTV come from the germline V gene (reference sequence). This CDR3 region has 16 residues. TRG and TRD sequences were obtained from every sorted gammadelta sample. TCRdb re-identified clones in the multiplex PCR reads via CATT. The table shows roughly 27,000 gamma-chain clones, with around 3% occurring only once. In regard to this clone: A read error may produce the germline difference seen at one junction end.

Bulk repertoires came from Vgamma9/Vdelta2+ or Vdelta2-negative gammadelta T cells flow-sorted from PBMC. The chain joins TRGV9 to TRGJP. TCRdb is silent on the J gene; assignment here came from matching the DNA to germline. Material for sequencing was gamma-delta T cells from blood. This TCR was sampled from a pool of human donors (malaria-infected and uninfected, not separated). The DNA of the CDR3 is TGTGCCTTGTGGGCGGTGCACGCGTTGGTCCAAAAAATCAAGGTATTT. Its protein is CALWAVHALVQKIKVF.